These 19 T cell receptor beta chains share one sample of origin, sequenced in a study of shared clonotypes between healthy human individuals. CD45RO-negative, CCR7-selected cells formed the naive CD8 fraction, which excluded terminally differentiated effector memory CD45RA+ cells. Here immunoSEQ multiplex PCR was the method, and the copy in TCRdb shows in-frame clones only, minus some. The sample contains some 2,000,000 clones, roughly 94% of which appear only once. Sequences were obtained from naive CD8+ T cells sorted from blood. These receptor sequences come from a man younger than 30 in good health.

The genes are TRBV5-4 and TRBJ1-1, with TRBD1 as a possible D gene (5 bases). The germline V and J ends were trimmed by 6 bases and 4 bases, with 13 bases remaining between them. This CDR3 is 13 amino acids long. Germline CDR1 SGHNT, CDR2 YYREEE (reference sequence). The CDR3 reads CASMGQLGTEAFF. CDR3 sequence (DNA): TGTGCCAGCATGGGGCAGTTGGGCACTGAAGCTTTCTTT.

V usage is TRBV5-8 and J usage is TRBJ1-2; a possible D gene is TRBD1 (5 bases). The CDR3 runs to 10 residues. Germline lookup yields CDR1 SGHTS and CDR2 YDEGEE. The ends were cut back, 9 bases at V and 9 bases at J, with 12 bases in the middle. CDR3 nucleotides: TGTGCCACCTCGACAGAGAGCTACACCTTC. This codes for CATSTESYTF.

This clone was seen a handful of times. This CDR3 is also generated by other DNA sequences in the sample. The rearrangement uses TRBV9 and TRBJ2-7; D is tentatively TRBD1 or TRBD2 (5 bases each). Trimming cost V 0 bases and J 1 base, with 8 bases left between them. There are 14 residues in the CDR3. CDR1 is SGDLS, CDR2 YYNGEE, per germline. This chain's CDR3 is CASSVGGSSYEQYF. The DNA for the CDR3 is TGTGCCAGCAGCGTAGGGGGGAGTTCCTACGAGCAGTACTTC.

The chain recombines TRBV7-2 with TRBJ2-2, with TRBD2 matching over 8 bases. In germline, CDR1 is SGHTA, CDR2 FQGNSA. CDR3 length: 18 residues. Germline trimming cut 2 bases from V and 4 bases from J; bases unmatched to any gene: 12. The CDR3 sequence is CASSLRRPAGEVTGELFF. In DNA form, the CDR3 reads TGTGCCAGCAGCTTAAGGCGTCCAGCGGGAGAGGTCACCGGGGAGCTGTTTTTT. The variable domain in full, completed from reference TRBV7-2 and TRBJ2-2, reads GAGVSQSPSNKVTEKGKDVELRCDPISGHTALYWYRQSLGQGLEFLIYFQGNSAPDKSGLPSDRFSAERTGGSVSTLTIQRTQQEDSAVYLCASSLRRPAGEVTGELFFGEGSRLTVL.

The V and J genes are TRBV11-2 and TRBJ1-5; D ambiguous. This CDR3 spans 15 amino acids. The germline V gene encodes CDR1 SGHAT and CDR2 FQNNGV. V was clipped by 5 bases and J by 1 base, with 12 bases between them. CDR3 DNA: TGTGCCAGCAGCCCCACTCATGGGAGCAATCAGCCCCAGCATTTT. It is translated as CASSPTHGSNQPQHF.

The gene calls are TRBV19 and TRBJ1-4; 9 bases fit TRBD1. The germline V gene encodes CDR1 LNHDA and CDR2 SQIVND (reference sequence). Unmatched junction bases numbered 7, after V lost 3 bases and J lost 8 bases. The CDR3 loop spans 15 amino acids. Written as DNA, the CDR3 is TGTGCCAGTAGTATGGACAGGGGAGAAGGGGAAAAACTGTTTTTT. Its protein product is CASSMDRGEGEKLFF.

The rearrangement joins TRBV7-9 to TRBJ2-2; tentative D call: TRBD1 (6 bases). V shed 5 bases and J shed 1 base, with 8 bases lying between them. The CDR3 is made up of 14 amino acids. CDR1 SEHNR and CDR2 FQNEAQ come from the germline V gene (reference sequence). The chain's CDR3 is CASSADRNTGELFF. Here the CDR3 DNA reads TGTGCCAGCAGCGCGGACAGGAACACCGGGGAGCTGTTTTTT.

The rearrangement uses TRBV7-2 and TRBJ2-4; 7 nucleotides align to TRBD2. The CDR3 has 13 residues. V lost 3 bases and J lost 6; bases outside the gene matches: 2. The germline V gene encodes CDR1 SGHTA and CDR2 FQGNSA. CDR3 sequence (DNA): TGTGCCAGCAGCTTCTGGGGGGGAAACATTCAGTACTTC. Encoded protein: CASSFWGGNIQYF.

The chain carries TRBV4-1 and TRBJ1-1, with 9 bases lining up with TRBD1. V shed 3 bases, J shed 5 bases, and the junction held 4 bases outside the gene matches. The CDR3 loop spans 14 amino acids. CDR1 is MGHRA, CDR2 YSYEKL, per germline. CDR3 sequence: CASSHETGGTEAFF. The CDR3, as DNA: TGCGCCAGCAGCCATGAGACAGGGGGTACTGAAGCTTTCTTT.

The rearrangement joins TRBV7-9 to TRBJ2-2, with 12 bases aligning to TRBD1. Germline values: CDR1 SEHNR, CDR2 FQNEAQ (reference sequence). After removal of 4 bases from V and 7 bases from J, the junction contained 10 bases not matched to a gene. The CDR3 is made up of 17 amino acids. The CDR3 loop reads CASSSPGQGASGGELFF. The CDR3 nucleotides read TGTGCCAGCAGCTCTCCGGGACAGGGGGCTAGTGGCGGGGAGCTGTTTTTT.

The chain combines TRBV11-2 with TRBJ2-7; D gene uncertain. V was cut by 3 bases and J by 2 bases, with 11 bases left in between. The CDR3 has 14 residues. Germline V gives CDR1 SGHAT, CDR2 FQNNGV. The CDR3 nucleotides are TGTGCCAGCAGCTTGGCGGAGATCACCTACGAGCAGTACTTC. Its translation: CASSLAEITYEQYF.

This chain links TRBV9 with TRBJ1-2; TRBD1 might be the D (6 bases). The V and J ends lost 6 bases and 4 bases respectively, with 22 bases between them. Looked up from germline, CDR1 is SGDLS and CDR2 is YYNGEE. The CDR3 length is 16 residues. CDR3: CASTPRGVEELYGYTF. The CDR3, as DNA: TGTGCCAGCACCCCAAGGGGGGTGGAAGAACTCTATGGCTACACCTTC.

Comments on this clone: At the DNA level, this CDR3 is encoded by other sequences in the same sample as well. The chain has TRBV27 and TRBJ2-1, with D unresolved. V lost 2 bases and J 0 bases, leaving 8 bases between the germline ends. The CDR3 has 15 residues. From germline, CDR1 is MNHEY and CDR2 SMNVEV (reference sequence). The CDR3, as DNA: TGTGCCAGCAGTTTAGGGCGGAGCTCCTACAATGAGCAGTTCTTC. Its translation: CASSLGRSSYNEQFF.

The V gene is TRBV10-1, the J gene TRBJ2-5; perhaps D is TRBD1 or TRBD2 (6 bases each). V gave up 2 bases and J gave up 3 bases, with 10 bases separating them. The CDR3 consists of 14 residues. From germline, CDR1 is WNHNN and CDR2 SYGVQD (reference sequence). DNA for the CDR3: TGCGCCAGCAGTGAGGGGGGGCGGGAAGAGACCCAGTACTTC. Protein sequence: CASSEGGREETQYF.

The chain combines TRBV5-1 with TRBJ1-1; 7 bases align to TRBD1. V dropped 5 bases and J dropped 1; count of bases not matched to a gene: 5. Germline V CDR1 and CDR2: SGHRS, YFSETQ. The CDR3 consists of 14 residues. Here the CDR3 reads CASSLTGPNTEAFF. CDR3 DNA: TGCGCCAGCAGTTTGACAGGGCCGAACACTGAAGCTTTCTTT.

V gene TRBV5-4 combines with J gene TRBJ2-7; D is possibly TRBD2 (6 bases). The CDR3 is made up of 13 amino acids. V lost 2 bases and J 7 bases, leaving 13 bases between the germline ends. Germline CDR1 and CDR2: SGHNT and YYREEE (reference sequence). CDR3: CASSLFGGEEQYF. The CDR3 DNA is TGTGCCAGCAGCTTATTTGGAGGGGAAGAGCAGTACTTC.

The chain joins TRBV10-3 to TRBJ2-5; 9 nucleotides agree with TRBD1. The germline V gene encodes CDR1 ENHRY and CDR2 SYGVKD. The V segment lost 0 bases and the J segment 5 bases; nucleotides outside the gene matches: 10. CDR3 size: 17 residues. The CDR3 sequence is CAISESWDRESEETQYF. In nucleotides, the CDR3 is TGTGCCATCAGTGAGTCGTGGGACAGGGAGAGTGAGGAGACCCAGTACTTC.

In its sample, this clone was seen once. The chain carries TRBV28 and TRBJ2-5; D gene uncertain. The CDR3 runs to 13 residues. The germline V and J ends were trimmed by 2 bases and 5 bases, with 9 bases remaining between them. Germline V gene sequence: CDR1 MDHEN, CDR2 SYDVKM. The CDR3 sequence is CASSLLAGETQYF. In DNA form, the CDR3 reads TGTGCCAGCAGTTTACTCGCCGGGGAGACCCAGTACTTC.

V and J are TRBV27 and TRBJ2-1; TRBD2 matches at 9 bases. V was clipped by 3 bases and J by 5 bases; unmatched bases: 2. This CDR3 spans 14 amino acids. Germline CDR1 reads MNHEY; CDR2 reads SMNVEV (reference sequence). CDR3 sequence reads: CASSLGLANNEQFF. The CDR3 DNA sequence: TGTGCCAGCAGTTTGGGACTAGCTAACAATGAGCAGTTCTTC.